A selection of T cell receptor beta chains follows, all from one sample in a study of blood T cell repertoires in COVID-19. Repertoires were generated with immunoSEQ multiplex PCR, while TCRdb's copy carries only in-frame clones and drops some. This table holds approximately 34,000 clones, 80% found once. Sequencing was done on a sample of peripheral blood. These receptors all come from a woman in her 70s with acute or convalescent COVID-19. The CDR3 runs from the conserved cysteine through the conserved F or W. Fields, in order: D gene, J gene, V gene, clone size, CDR3 DNA, CDR3 protein. A D gene is named only where the DNA matches it firmly. Not all rows give a size; the values are once, few, many and, for expanded clones, a class.

>TRBD1|TRBJ1-2|TRBV18|.
TGTGCCAGCTCACCAGACCCGGGACAGGGGCATGGCTACACCTTC
CASSPDPGQGHGYTF
>TRBD2|TRBJ2-1|TRBV27|.
TGTGCCAGCAGCCCGAGCGGGGGGAGCTCCTACAATGAGCAGTTCTTC
CASSPSGGSSYNEQFF
>.|TRBJ2-7|TRBV5-6|.
TGTGCCAGCAGCTTGACTAATGCGTACGAGCAGTACTTC
CASSLTNAYEQYF
>.|TRBJ1-1|TRBV9|.
TGTGCCAGCAGCGTAGAAGCGACAGCCCTCCCATGGACTGAAGCTTTCTTT
CASSVEATALPWTEAFF
>.|TRBJ1-2|TRBV28|once
TGTGCCAGCAGTGTAACAGGTCCTGATGGCTACACCTTC
CASSVTGPDGYTF
>TRBD2|TRBJ2-7|TRBV27|.
TGTGCCAGCAGTGCGTTGTGGGGGGGCTCCTACGAGCAGTACTTC
CASSALWGGSYEQYF
>.|TRBJ1-5|TRBV15|.
TGTGCCACCAGTACGGGGGGTAGCAATCAGCCCCAGCATTTT
CATSTGGSNQPQHF
>.|TRBJ1-4|TRBV5-1|.
TGCGCCAGCACCTTGTGCAGGGGACGCTGCTATGGGACAACGACTAATGAAAAACTGTTTTTT
CASTLCRGRCYGTTTNEKLFF
>TRBD2|TRBJ2-1|TRBV19|few
TGTGCCAGTAGTAGTCTAGCGGGAGGAAATGAGCAGTTCTTC
CASSSLAGGNEQFF
>.|TRBJ1-2|TRBV18|.
TGTGCCAGCTCACCTTCGACAGATGGCTACACCTTC
CASSPSTDGYTF
>.|TRBJ2-2|TRBV18|once
TGTGCCAGCTCACCACTTGGCACAGGGTCCACCGGGGAGCTGTTTTTT
CASSPLGTGSTGELFF
>.|TRBJ1-2|TRBV5-1|.
TGCGCCAGCAGCTGGGACAAGGCCTATGGCTACACCTTC
CASSWDKAYGYTF
>TRBD1|TRBJ1-1|TRBV27|.
TGTGCCAGCAGTTTCCAGGGGGCGCACACTGAAGCTTTCTTT
CASSFQGAHTEAFF
>.|TRBJ2-3|TRBV7-2|.
TGTGCCAGCAGCTTAGGGGGAGGATGGGATACGCAGTATTTT
CASSLGGGWDTQYF
>.|TRBJ2-5|TRBV4-1|.
TGCGCCAGCAGCCAGGACTCTAGCGTCCAGACCCAGTACTTC
CASSQDSSVQTQYF
>.|TRBJ1-1|TRBV5-3|.
TGTGCCAGAAGCTTGGACAGGTATCGGGAAGCTTTCTTT
CARSLDRYREAFF
>TRBD2|TRBJ2-5|TRBV29-1|once
TGCAGCGTTGAAGCTAGCGGGAGCGAGACCCAGTACTTC
CSVEASGSETQYF
>TRBD1|TRBJ1-1|TRBV11-2|few
TGTGCCAGCAGCCTAATACAGGGGACTGAAGCTTTCTTT
CASSLIQGTEAFF
>TRBD1|TRBJ2-1|TRBV19|.
TGTGCCAGTGGATCGGGACAGAGAATCCCCCATGAGCAGTTCTTC
CASGSGQRIPHEQFF
>.|TRBJ1-1|TRBV14|.
TGTGCCAGCAGCCAAGACAGGGGCGCAGGATGGCCCACTGAAGCTTTCTTT
CASSQDRGAGWPTEAFF
>.|TRBJ1-4|TRBV18|once
TGTGCCAGCTCACCAGGAATCGGGGAAAAACTGTTTTTT
CASSPGIGEKLFF
>.|TRBJ2-1|TRBV28|.
TGTGCCAGCAGGCCGCGGGCGGTAAAGACCAATGAGCAGTTCTTC
CASRPRAVKTNEQFF
>TRBD2|TRBJ2-1|TRBV9|.
TGTGCCAGCAGCGTAGCTAGCGGGATAGGTGAGCAGTTCTTC
CASSVASGIGEQFF
>.|TRBJ2-7|TRBV5-6|.
TGTGCCAGCAGCTTTGGCGGGTATTATTACGAGCAGTACTTC
CASSFGGYYYEQYF
>.|TRBJ1-1|TRBV15|.
TGTGCCACCAGCAGCGGACAGTCGAACACTGAAGCTTTCTTT
CATSSGQSNTEAFF
>.|TRBJ1-4|TRBV10-3|.
TGTGCCATCAGTGAGTCCCTCGCAACTAATGAAAAACTGTTTTTT
CAISESLATNEKLFF
>.|TRBJ2-1|TRBV9|few
TGTGCCAGCAGACGGGAGTCCAACAATGAGCAGTTCTTC
CASRRESNNEQFF
>TRBD2|TRBJ2-3|TRBV29-1|.
TGCAGCACTAGCGGGAGGTTTGGCACAGATACGCAGTATTTT
CSTSGRFGTDTQYF
>.|TRBJ1-1|TRBV6-2/TRBV6-3|.
TGTGCCAGCAGTTACCCCCAAGCTAAAGCTTTCTTT
CASSYPQAKAFF
>TRBD1|TRBJ1-1|TRBV19|.
TGTGCCAGTAGTATAGGGAGGGGGCAGGTTGAAGCTTTCTTT
CASSIGRGQVEAFF
>TRBD1|TRBJ1-1|TRBV27|.
TGTGCCAGCAGTCTCGCCGGGACAGGGGGGAGAACTGAAGCTTTCTTT
CASSLAGTGGRTEAFF
>TRBD1|TRBJ2-1|TRBV5-1|.
TGCGCCAGCAGCTTGGTGGGCGGGACAGGATACAATGAGCAGTTCTTC
CASSLVGGTGYNEQFF
>TRBD1|TRBJ1-2|TRBV6-5|once
TGTGCCAGCAGCCGCGGGACAGAATATGGCTACACCTTC
CASSRGTEYGYTF
>TRBD1|TRBJ1-5|TRBV7-9|.
TGTGCCAGCAGCATGACAGGGTTCTATCAGCCCCAGCATTTT
CASSMTGFYQPQHF
>.|TRBJ2-3|TRBV3-1/TRBV3-2|.
TGTGCCAGCAGCGCCCAGGGGAGGGAGCGCAATTTT
CASSAQGRERNF